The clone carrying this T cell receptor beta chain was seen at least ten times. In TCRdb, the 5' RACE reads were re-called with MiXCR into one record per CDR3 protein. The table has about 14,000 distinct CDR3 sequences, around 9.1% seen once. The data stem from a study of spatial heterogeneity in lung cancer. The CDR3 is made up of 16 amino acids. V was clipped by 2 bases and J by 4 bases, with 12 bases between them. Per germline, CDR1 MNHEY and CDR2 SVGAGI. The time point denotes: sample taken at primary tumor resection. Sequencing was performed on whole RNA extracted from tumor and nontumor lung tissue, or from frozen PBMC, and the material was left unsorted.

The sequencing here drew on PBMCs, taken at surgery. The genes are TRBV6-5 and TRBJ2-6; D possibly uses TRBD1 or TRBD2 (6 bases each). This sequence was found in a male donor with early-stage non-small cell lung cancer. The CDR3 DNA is TGTGCCAGCAGTTACATGGGGGGCCGCGGGGCCAACGTCCTGACTTTC. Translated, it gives CASSYMGGRGANVLTF.